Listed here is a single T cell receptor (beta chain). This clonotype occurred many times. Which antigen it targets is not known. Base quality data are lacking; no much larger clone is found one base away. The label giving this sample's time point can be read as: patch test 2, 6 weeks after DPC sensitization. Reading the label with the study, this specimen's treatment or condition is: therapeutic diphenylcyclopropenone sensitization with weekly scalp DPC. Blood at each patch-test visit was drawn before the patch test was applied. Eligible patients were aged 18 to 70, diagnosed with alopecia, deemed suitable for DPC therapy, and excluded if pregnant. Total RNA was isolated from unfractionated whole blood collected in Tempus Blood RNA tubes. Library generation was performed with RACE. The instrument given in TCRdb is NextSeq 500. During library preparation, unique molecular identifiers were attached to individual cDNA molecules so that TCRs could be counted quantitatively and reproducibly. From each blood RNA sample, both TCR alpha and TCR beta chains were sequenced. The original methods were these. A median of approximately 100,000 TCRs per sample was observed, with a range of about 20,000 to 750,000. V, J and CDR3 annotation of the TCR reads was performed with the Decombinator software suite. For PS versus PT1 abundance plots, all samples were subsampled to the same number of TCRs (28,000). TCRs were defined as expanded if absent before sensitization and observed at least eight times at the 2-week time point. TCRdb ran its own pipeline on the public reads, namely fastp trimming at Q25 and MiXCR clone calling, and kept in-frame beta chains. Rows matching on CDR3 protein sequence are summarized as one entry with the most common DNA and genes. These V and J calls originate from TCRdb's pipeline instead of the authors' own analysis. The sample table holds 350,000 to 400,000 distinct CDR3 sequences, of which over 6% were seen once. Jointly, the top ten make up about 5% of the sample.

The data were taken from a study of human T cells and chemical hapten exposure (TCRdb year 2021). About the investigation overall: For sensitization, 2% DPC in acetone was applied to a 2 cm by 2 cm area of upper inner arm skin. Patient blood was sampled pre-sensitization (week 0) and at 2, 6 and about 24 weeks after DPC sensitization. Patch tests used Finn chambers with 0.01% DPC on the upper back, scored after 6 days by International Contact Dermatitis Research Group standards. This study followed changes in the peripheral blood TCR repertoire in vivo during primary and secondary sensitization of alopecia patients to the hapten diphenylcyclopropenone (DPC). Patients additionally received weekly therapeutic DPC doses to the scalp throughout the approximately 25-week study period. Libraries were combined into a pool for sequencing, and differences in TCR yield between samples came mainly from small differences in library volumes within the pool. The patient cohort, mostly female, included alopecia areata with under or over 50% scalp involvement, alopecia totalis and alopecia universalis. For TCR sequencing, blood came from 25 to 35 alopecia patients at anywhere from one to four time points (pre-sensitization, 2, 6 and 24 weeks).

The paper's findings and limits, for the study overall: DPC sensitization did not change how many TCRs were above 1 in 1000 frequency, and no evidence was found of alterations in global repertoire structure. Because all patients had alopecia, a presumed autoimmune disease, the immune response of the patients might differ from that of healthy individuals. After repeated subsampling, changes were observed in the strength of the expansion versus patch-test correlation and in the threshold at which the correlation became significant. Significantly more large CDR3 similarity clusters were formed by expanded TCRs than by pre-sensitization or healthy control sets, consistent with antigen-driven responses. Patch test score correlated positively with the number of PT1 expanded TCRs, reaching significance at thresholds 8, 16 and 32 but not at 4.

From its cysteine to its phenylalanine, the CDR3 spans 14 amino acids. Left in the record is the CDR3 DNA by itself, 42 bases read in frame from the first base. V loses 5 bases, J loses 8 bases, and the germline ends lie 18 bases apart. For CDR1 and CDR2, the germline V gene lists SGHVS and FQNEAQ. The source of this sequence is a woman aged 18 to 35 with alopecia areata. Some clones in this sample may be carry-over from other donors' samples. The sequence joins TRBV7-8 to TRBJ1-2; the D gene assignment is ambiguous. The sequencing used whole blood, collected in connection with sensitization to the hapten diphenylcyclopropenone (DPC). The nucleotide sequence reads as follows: TGTGCCAGCAGCCCGAATGGACGGGCCAGGGGCTACACCTTC. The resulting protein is CASSPNGRARGYTF.